Following are 21 T cell receptor beta chains from one sample sequenced in a study of T cells in localized non-small cell lung cancer. The data were produced by immunoSEQ multiplex PCR, yet TCRdb's version contains in-frame clones alone and is incomplete. The sample yields around 25,000 clones, around 90% seen once. The sample in question was peripheral blood, obtained before any cancer treatment. These receptors were obtained from a man aged 40 to 70 with stage III squamous cell lung carcinoma.

The chain joins TRBV7-2 to TRBJ1-2; 7 bases match TRBD1. Germline V gives CDR1 SGHTA, CDR2 FQGNSA. V dropped 6 bases and J dropped 6; count of bases not matched to a gene: 10. CDR3 size: 14 residues. The CDR3 loop is CASSLTRGNDGYTF. The CDR3 coding sequence is TGTGCCAGCAGTCTAACCAGGGGGAACGATGGCTACACCTTC.

The rearrangement uses TRBV5-1 and TRBJ2-7; D is ambiguous. The CDR3 runs 14 residues. The germline gives CDR1 SGHRS, CDR2 YFSETQ. Trimming shortened V by 0 bases and J by 0 bases, and 7 bases separated the two germline ends. In nucleotides, the CDR3 is TGCGCCAGCAGCTTGGAGGCGACCTCCTACGAGCAGTACTTC. This codes for CASSLEATSYEQYF.

The V and J genes are TRBV2 and TRBJ1-5, with D tentatively TRBD1 (6 bases). This CDR3 contains 15 residues. Germline V CDR1 and CDR2: SNHLY, FYNNEI. V gave up 0 bases and J gave up 7 bases, with 13 bases separating them. The CDR3 DNA sequence: TGTGCCAGCAGTGAAGCCTTAGGGGGTGGCCAGCCCCAGCATTTT. It specifies CASSEALGGGQPQHF.

The chain recombines TRBV5-1 with TRBJ1-2; no firm D call. The CDR3 loop spans 13 amino acids. The ends were cut back, 4 bases at V and 4 bases at J, with 11 bases in the middle. Germline V gene sequence: CDR1 SGHRS, CDR2 YFSETQ. This CDR3 is CASSIGSSYGYTF. DNA for the CDR3: TGCGCCAGCAGCATCGGGTCATCCTATGGCTACACCTTC. The variable domain in full, completed from reference TRBV5-1 and TRBJ1-2, reads KAGVTQTPRYLIKTRGQQVTLSCSPISGHRSVSWYQQTPGQGLQFLFEYFSETQRNKGNFPGRFSGRQFSNSRSEMNVSTLELGDSALYLCASSIGSSYGYTFGSGTRLTVV.

This chain links TRBV18 with TRBJ1-3; tentatively, D is TRBD1 (6 bases). V lost 3 bases to trimming and J lost 8 bases, with 14 bases between them. Germline V lookup: CDR1 KGHSH, CDR2 LQKENI. The CDR3 length is 14 residues. The CDR3 sequence: CASSPPGTSHTIYF. In nucleotides, the CDR3 is TGTGCCAGCTCACCTCCGGGGACATCCCACACCATATATTTT.

This chain connects TRBV7-2 to TRBJ2-7; 7 bases fit TRBD2. J gave up 2 bases and V 1 base, and 2 bases lay outside the gene matches. Germline V gene lookup returns CDR1 SGHTA and CDR2 FQGNSA. The CDR3 contains 14 residues. CDR3 loop: CASSLGLAAYEQYF. Written as DNA, the CDR3 is TGTGCCAGCAGCTTAGGGCTAGCGGCCTACGAGCAGTACTTC.

J is TRBJ1-5 and V is TRBV6-1; D perhaps matches TRBD1 (5 bases). CDR1 is MNHNS and CDR2 is SASEGT in the germline V gene. Trimming cost V 1 base and J 7 bases, with 11 bases left between them. CDR3 length: 14 residues. The CDR3 here is CASSEGAGLQPQHF. CDR3 coding DNA: TGTGCCAGCAGTGAAGGGGCAGGGCTACAGCCCCAGCATTTT.

This rearrangement joins TRBV6-6 to TRBJ1-6; perhaps TRBD1 as D (5 bases). V gave up 2 bases and J gave up 7 bases, with 9 bases separating them. The CDR3 sequence is 14 residues long. Germline CDR1 and CDR2: MNHNY and SVGAGI (reference sequence). In nucleotides, the CDR3 is TGTGCCAGCAGTTACCCCGAGGGGAATTCACCCCTCCACTTT. It translates to CASSYPEGNSPLHF.

This rearrangement joins TRBV11-3 to TRBJ1-1; D unclear. The CDR3 loop spans 13 amino acids. The germline V gene encodes CDR1 SGHNT and CDR2 YENEEA. The germline V and J ends were trimmed by 3 bases and 4 bases, with 9 bases remaining between them. Here the CDR3 DNA reads TGTGCCAGCAGCTTTCGGGAGAGCACTGAAGCTTTCTTT. It translates to CASSFRESTEAFF.

V usage is TRBV12-2 and J usage is TRBJ2-2; the table's D call of TRBD1 was not tested on the DNA. TRBV12-2 is recorded as a pseudogene. The CDR3 runs to 13 residues. CDR3 sequence: CASRRDSSGELFF. For the CDR3, the DNA is TGTGCAAGTCGCCGAGACAGTTCCGGGGAGCTGTTTTTT.

The chain links TRBV4-3 to TRBJ1-2, with 10 bases identical to TRBD1. The germline V gene has CDR1 LGHNA and CDR2 YSLEER. This CDR3 has 14 residues. V dropped 3 bases and J dropped 8; count of bases not matched to a gene: 6. CDR3 loop: CASSQGDRGQGYTF. Written as DNA, the CDR3 is TGCGCCAGCAGCCAGGGAGACAGGGGGCAAGGCTACACCTTC.

The V call is TRBV28, the J call TRBJ1-5, with TRBD1 as a possible D gene (5 bases). CDR1 and CDR2 (germline): MDHEN, SYDVKM. The CDR3 sequence is 14 residues long. V was shortened by 4 bases and J by 6 bases, with 13 bases between the two germline ends. The CDR3 nucleotides read TGTGCCAGCAGTTCCCTTCTTGGGGGTCAGCCCCAGCATTTT. It is translated as CASSSLLGGQPQHF.

This sequence joins TRBV6-6 and TRBJ2-2; weak D call: TRBD2 (6 bases). The V and J ends lost 9 bases and 1 base respectively, with 15 bases between them. Looked up from germline, CDR1 is MNHNY and CDR2 is SVGAGI (reference sequence). This CDR3 is 15 amino acids long. The CDR3 loop is CARYGAGRNTGELFF. CDR3 nucleotide sequence: TGTGCCAGATATGGAGCGGGCAGGAACACCGGGGAGCTGTTTTTT.

The J gene is TRBJ2-7, the V gene TRBV11-2; 11 bases are a match to TRBD1. The CDR3 extends over 15 amino acids. J lost 4 bases, V lost 5 bases, and 7 bases had no gene match. Per the germline V gene, CDR1 is SGHAT and CDR2 is FQNNGV. CDR3 region: CASSRLDRGQYEQYF. CDR3 bases: TGTGCCAGCAGCCGCCTGGACAGGGGGCAATACGAGCAGTACTTC.

This chain uses TRBV9 with TRBJ1-4; D unclear. This CDR3 spans 14 amino acids. Germline V gene data show CDR1 as SGDLS and CDR2 as YYNGEE. The V and J ends lost 1 base and 13 bases respectively, with 17 bases between them. This chain's CDR3 is CASSVTSAESGLFF. The CDR3 coding sequence is TGTGCCAGCAGCGTAACGTCCGCCGAAAGTGGACTGTTTTTT. Full variable domain (rest looked up from reference TRBV9 and TRBJ1-4): DSGVTQTPKHLITATGQRVTLRCSPRSGDLSVYWYQQSLDQGLQFLIQYYNGEERAKGNILERFSAQQFPDLHSELNLSSLELGDSALYFCASSVTSAESGLFFGSGTQLSVL.

This clone appeared once. J is TRBJ2-7 and V is TRBV6-5, with 8 bases fitting TRBD2. From germline, CDR1 is MNHEY and CDR2 SVGAGI. The CDR3 has 14 residues. V shed 8 bases, J shed 3 bases, and the junction held 9 bases outside the gene matches. CDR3 protein: CASGGLAGIYEQYF. CDR3 nucleotides: TGTGCCAGCGGAGGGTTAGCGGGAATCTACGAGCAGTACTTC.

The chain is built from TRBV9 and TRBJ1-4, with D uncertain. Germline V CDR1 and CDR2: SGDLS, YYNGEE. V was trimmed by 4 bases and J by 4 bases, leaving 11 bases between them. The CDR3 contains 14 residues. DNA for the CDR3: TGTGCCAGCAGCTTCGGACTGATTAATGAAAAACTGTTTTTT. It codes for CASSFGLINEKLFF.

The genes are TRBV5-1 and TRBJ1-2; 10 bases align to TRBD1. The V gene end was trimmed by 3 bases and the J gene end by 5 bases; junction bases not matched to a gene: 4. The CDR3 consists of 14 residues. Germline CDR1 reads SGHRS; CDR2 reads YFSETQ. The chain's CDR3 is CASSSSGQGYGYTF. The CDR3 nucleotides are TGCGCCAGCAGCTCCTCGGGACAGGGGTATGGCTACACCTTC.

The rearrangement joins TRBV7-9 to TRBJ2-1; D is ambiguous. Germline CDR1 is SEHNR and CDR2 is FQNEAQ (reference sequence). The CDR3 sequence is 13 residues long. V lost 4 bases to trimming and J lost 3 bases, with 7 bases between them. The CDR3 sequence: CASSSAYYNEQFF. In DNA form, the CDR3 reads TGTGCCAGCAGCTCCGCTTACTACAATGAGCAGTTCTTC. The full variable domain, rest sourced from reference TRBV7-9 and TRBJ2-1, is DTGVSQNPRHKITKRGQNVTFRCDPISEHNRLYWYRQTLGQGPEFLTYFQNEAQLEKSRLLSDRFSAERPKGSFSTLEIQRTEQGDSAMYLCASSSAYYNEQFFGPGTRLTVL.

The chain joins TRBV7-2 to TRBJ1-1; no clear D. This CDR3 comprises 13 residues. Trimming shortened V by 7 bases and J by 1 base, and 10 bases separated the two germline ends. Germline lookup yields CDR1 SGHTA and CDR2 FQGNSA. CDR3 in DNA: TGTGCCAGCACCGCTCTCAGGAACACTGAAGCTTTCTTT. This sequence encodes CASTALRNTEAFF.

The rearrangement joins TRBV19 to TRBJ2-7, with 8 bases identical to TRBD2. V dropped 6 bases and J dropped 0; count of bases not matched to a gene: 10. This CDR3 comprises 16 residues. Germline CDR1 reads LNHDA; CDR2 reads SQIVND (reference sequence). Here the CDR3 reads CASRSGTSGNSYEQYF. The CDR3 DNA sequence: TGTGCCAGTAGGAGTGGTACTAGCGGAAACTCCTACGAGCAGTACTTC.